The 18 T cell receptor beta chains in this list originate from one sample, sequenced in a study of T cell clones after liver transplantation. Profiled with immunoSEQ multiplex PCR; TCRdb holds only in-frame clones, not every one. The table has roughly 60,000 clones, approximately 63% seen once. The starting material was CD4+ T cells from blood, obtained at the approximately 16-month timepoint. The source of these receptors is a human patient who received a liver transplant. Some T cells may be supplied by the graft donor.

J is TRBJ2-5 and V is TRBV4-2; D not certain. Germline V lookup: CDR1 LGHNA, CDR2 YNFKEQ. V was shortened by 2 bases and J by 2 bases, with 9 bases between the two germline ends. This CDR3 is built from 14 residues. CDR3 sequence reads: CASSQSRRQETQYF. CDR3 nucleotides: TGTGCCAGCAGCCAAAGTAGACGACAAGAGACCCAGTACTTC.

The table lists this clone with a count of one. The V gene is TRBV4-3, the J gene TRBJ1-5; TRBD1 agrees at 7 bases. Germline lookup yields CDR1 LGHNA and CDR2 YSLEER. V was clipped by 0 bases and J by 2 bases; unmatched bases: 4. This CDR3 spans 16 amino acids. CDR3 nucleotides: TGCGCCAGCAGCCAAGAGTACAGGGGAGGCAATCAGCCCCAGCATTTT. Its protein is CASSQEYRGGNQPQHF.

This chain links TRBV19 with TRBJ1-2; 7 bases fit TRBD1. This CDR3 comprises 17 residues. Germline-derived CDR1 and CDR2 are LNHDA and SQIVND (reference sequence). V shed 4 bases and J 4 bases; nucleotides not matched to a gene: 15. CDR3 sequence reads: CASSTTTGSRVGYGYTF. DNA of the CDR3: TGTGCCAGTAGTACCACGACAGGGTCTCGTGTGGGCTATGGCTACACCTTC.

The chain couples TRBV28 to TRBJ2-7; D tentatively reads TRBD1 or TRBD2 (6 bases each). V shed 2 bases and J shed 2 bases, with 7 bases lying between them. CDR1 and CDR2 from the germline V gene are MDHEN and SYDVKM. The CDR3 length is 13 residues. CDR3 DNA sequence: TGTGCCAGCAGTTTAGGGGGGCCCTACGAGCAGTACTTC. Protein product: CASSLGGPYEQYF.

The V gene is TRBV7-2, the J gene TRBJ2-5; the match to TRBD2 covers 11 bases. V lost 5 bases and J lost 2; bases outside the gene matches: 7. Looked up from germline, CDR1 is SGHTA and CDR2 is FQGNSA. The CDR3 spans 16 residues. The CDR3: CASSRIAGGLQETQYF. DNA for the CDR3: TGTGCCAGCAGCCGTATAGCGGGGGGGCTACAAGAGACCCAGTACTTC.

The rearrangement uses TRBV5-1 and TRBJ2-3, with TRBD1 matching 7 bases. With 4 bases clipped from V and 6 bases from J, the junction kept 2 bases outside the gene matches. The CDR3 is made up of 12 amino acids. Germline loops: CDR1 SGHRS, CDR2 YFSETQ. The CDR3 region is CASSRTGDTQYF. Written as DNA, the CDR3 is TGCGCCAGCAGCCGGACAGGCGATACGCAGTATTTT.

This chain connects TRBV6-1 to TRBJ2-6; D possibly matches TRBD1 or TRBD2 (6 bases each). Germline-derived CDR1 and CDR2 are MNHNS and SASEGT. V lost 5 bases and J 2 bases, leaving 7 bases between the germline ends. The CDR3 is 14 amino acids. The CDR3: CASSRGAGANVLTF. The CDR3 nucleotides are TGTGCCAGCAGTAGGGGGGCTGGGGCCAACGTCCTGACTTTC.

This clone turned up a few times. This chain uses TRBV28 with TRBJ1-5, with TRBD1 as a possible D gene (5 bases). V was shortened by 7 bases and J by 2 bases, with 6 bases between the two germline ends. Germline V gene sequence: CDR1 MDHEN, CDR2 SYDVKM. This CDR3 has 12 residues. DNA for the CDR3: TGTGCCAGCAAAGGGGGCAATCAGCCCCAGCATTTT. Translation: CASKGGNQPQHF.

V gene TRBV6-5 combines with J gene TRBJ2-3, with no clear D. This CDR3 comprises 11 residues. V was cut by 6 bases and J by 5 bases, with 6 bases left in between. Germline V CDR1 and CDR2: MNHEY, SVGAGI. CDR3 region: CASSLGDTQYF. The CDR3 DNA sequence: TGTGCCAGCAGCCTCGGAGATACGCAGTATTTT.

The chain combines TRBV6-6 with TRBJ1-4, with 7 bases fitting TRBD1. The CDR3 consists of 16 residues. Germline V gives CDR1 MNHNY, CDR2 SVGAGI (reference sequence). With V trimmed by 5 bases and J by 7 bases, 13 bases remained unmatched. DNA of the CDR3: TGTGCCAGCAGTGGGTCAGGGGGGCGTGGTAGTGAAAAACTGTTTTTT. Encoded protein: CASSGSGGRGSEKLFF.

The V gene is TRBV28, the J gene TRBJ1-6; 9 bases fit TRBD1. The germline CDR1 and CDR2 sequences are MDHEN and SYDVKM. With V trimmed by 4 bases and J by 5 bases, 6 bases remained unmatched. This CDR3 region has 16 residues. The CDR3 here is CASSSTGGGNNSPLHF. CDR3 nucleotides: TGTGCCAGCAGTTCAACAGGGGGCGGGAATAATTCACCCCTCCACTTT.

Only a few counts were recorded for this clone. The chain links TRBV6-1 to TRBJ2-5; maybe TRBD2 (5 bases). Germline CDR1 MNHNS, CDR2 SASEGT. Trimming shortened V by 2 bases and J by 1 base, and 14 bases separated the two germline ends. The CDR3 is 16 amino acids. The CDR3 loop reads CASSERWGELQETQYF. CDR3 bases: TGTGCCAGCAGTGAAAGGTGGGGAGAACTCCAAGAGACCCAGTACTTC.

There are a few counts of this clone. The chain uses TRBV19 and TRBJ1-1; weak D call: TRBD1 (5 bases). V was clipped by 0 bases and J by 3 bases, with 17 bases between them. CDR1 is LNHDA, CDR2 SQIVND, per germline (reference sequence). The CDR3 length is 17 residues. DNA of the CDR3: TGTGCCAGTAGTATAGAGGCGAGGCCCTTGGGGGACACTGAAGCTTTCTTT. Translation gives CASSIEARPLGDTEAFF.

V gene TRBV7-8 combines with J gene TRBJ2-3, with TRBD2 identical over 8 bases. CDR3 length: 16 residues. Germline CDR1 is SGHVS and CDR2 is FQNEAQ. With 1 base clipped from V and 2 bases from J, the junction kept 5 bases outside the gene matches. CDR3 amino acids: CASSLGIAGNTDTQYF. The DNA of the CDR3 is TGTGCCAGCAGCTTAGGAATAGCGGGGAACACAGATACGCAGTATTTT.

The chain combines TRBV4-3 with TRBJ2-7, with a weak D call TRBD1 (5 bases). Germline V gene data show CDR1 as LGHNA and CDR2 as YSLEER. Between the trimmed V and J ends, which lost 2 bases and 2 bases, there was a span of 19 bases. The CDR3 spans 17 residues. CDR3 region: CASSQYVAGINTYEQYV. In DNA, the CDR3 is TGCGCCAGCAGCCAATATGTGGCAGGGATAAATACCTACGAGCAGTACGTC.

J is TRBJ1-5 and V is TRBV19; D ambiguous. Germline values: CDR1 LNHDA, CDR2 SQIVND (reference sequence). V gave up 7 bases and J gave up 6 bases, with 13 bases separating them. This CDR3 has 13 amino acids. In DNA form, the CDR3 reads TGTGCCAGTAACCGGGCGGGGAGTCAGCCCCAGCATTTT. It encodes CASNRAGSQPQHF.

This clone has just one count. The chain joins TRBV6-5 to TRBJ2-3; D is perhaps TRBD2 (5 bases). Germline-derived CDR1 and CDR2 are MNHEY and SVGAGI. CDR3 size: 15 residues. V lost 0 bases to trimming and J lost 4 bases, with 11 bases between them. CDR3 DNA: TGTGCCAGCAGTTACTCACTAGATAGTTCAGATACGCAGTATTTT. Residues: CASSYSLDSSDTQYF.

The chain is built from TRBV2 and TRBJ1-3, with a weak D call TRBD1 (6 bases). Germline V gene sequence: CDR1 SNHLY, CDR2 FYNNEI. This CDR3 comprises 14 residues. V was trimmed by 8 bases and J by 3 bases, leaving 14 bases between them. This CDR3 is CASATGNFGNTIYF. CDR3 in DNA: TGTGCCAGCGCTACAGGGAATTTTGGAAACACCATATATTTT.